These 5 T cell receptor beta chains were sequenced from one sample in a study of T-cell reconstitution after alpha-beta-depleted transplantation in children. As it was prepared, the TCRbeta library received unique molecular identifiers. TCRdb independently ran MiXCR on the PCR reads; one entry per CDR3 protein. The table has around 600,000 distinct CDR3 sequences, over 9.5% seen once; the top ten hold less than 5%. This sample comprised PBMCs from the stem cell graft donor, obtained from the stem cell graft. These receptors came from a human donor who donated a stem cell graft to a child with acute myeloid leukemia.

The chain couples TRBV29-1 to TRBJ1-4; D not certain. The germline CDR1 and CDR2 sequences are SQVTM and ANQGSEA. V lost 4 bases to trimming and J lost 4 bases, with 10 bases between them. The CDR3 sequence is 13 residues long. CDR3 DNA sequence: TGCAGCGTTGCCAGGTCTTTTAATGAAAAACTGTTTTTT. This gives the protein CSVARSFNEKLFF.

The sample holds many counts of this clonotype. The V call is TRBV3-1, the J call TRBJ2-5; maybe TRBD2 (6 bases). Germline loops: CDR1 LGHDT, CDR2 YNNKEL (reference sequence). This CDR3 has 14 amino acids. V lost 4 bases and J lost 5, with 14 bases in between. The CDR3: CASSPGPGEETQYF. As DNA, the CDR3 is TGTGCCAGCAGCCCGGGACCGGGGGAGGAGACCCAGTACTTC.

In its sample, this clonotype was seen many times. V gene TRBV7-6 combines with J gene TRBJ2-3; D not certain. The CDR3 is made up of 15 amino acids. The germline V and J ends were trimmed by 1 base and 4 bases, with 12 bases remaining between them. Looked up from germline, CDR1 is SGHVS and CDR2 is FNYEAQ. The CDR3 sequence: CASSLVANGADTQYF. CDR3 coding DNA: TGTGCCAGCAGCTTAGTTGCCAATGGGGCAGATACGCAGTATTTT.

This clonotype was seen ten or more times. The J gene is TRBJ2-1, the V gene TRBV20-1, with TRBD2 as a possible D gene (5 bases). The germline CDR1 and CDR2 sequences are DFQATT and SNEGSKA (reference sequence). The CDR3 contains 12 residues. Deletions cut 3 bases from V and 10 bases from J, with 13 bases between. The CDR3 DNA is TGCAGTGCTAGTGAGGGCTCCGGGGAGCAGTTCTTC. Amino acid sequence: CSASEGSGEQFF.

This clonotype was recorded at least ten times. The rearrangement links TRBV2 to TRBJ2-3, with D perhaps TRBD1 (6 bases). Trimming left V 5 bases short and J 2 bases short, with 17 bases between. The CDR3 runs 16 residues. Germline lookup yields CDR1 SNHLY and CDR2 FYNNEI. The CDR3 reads CASSILDSPTTDTQYF. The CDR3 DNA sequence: TGTGCCAGCAGTATCTTGGACAGTCCCACCACAGATACGCAGTATTTT.